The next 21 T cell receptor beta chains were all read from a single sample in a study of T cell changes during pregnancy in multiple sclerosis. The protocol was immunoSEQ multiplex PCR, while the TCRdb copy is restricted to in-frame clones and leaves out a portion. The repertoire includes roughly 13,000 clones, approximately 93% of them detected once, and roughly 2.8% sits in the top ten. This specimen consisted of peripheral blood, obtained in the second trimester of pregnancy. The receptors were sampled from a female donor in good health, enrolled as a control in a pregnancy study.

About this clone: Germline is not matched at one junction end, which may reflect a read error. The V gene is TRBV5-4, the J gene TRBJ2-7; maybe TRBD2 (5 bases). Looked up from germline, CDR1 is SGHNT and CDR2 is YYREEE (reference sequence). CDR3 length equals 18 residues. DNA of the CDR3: TGTGCCAGCTCTCCAACGCCTCTATCGCTAGCCAGATTCTACGGGCAGTACTTC. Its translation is CASSPTPLSLARFYGQYF. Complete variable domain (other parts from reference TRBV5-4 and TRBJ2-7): ETGVTQSPTHLIKTRGQQVTLRCSSQSGHNTVSWYQQALGQGPQFIFQYYREEENGRGNFPPRFSGLQFPNYSSELNVNALELDDSALYLCASSPTPLSLARFYGQYFGPGTRLTVT.

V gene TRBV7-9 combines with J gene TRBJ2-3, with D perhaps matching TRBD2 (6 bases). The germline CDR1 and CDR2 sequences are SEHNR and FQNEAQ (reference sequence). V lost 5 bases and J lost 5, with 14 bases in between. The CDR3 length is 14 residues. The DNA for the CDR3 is TGTGCCAGCAGCACCGGACTACTGATAGATACGCAGTATTTT. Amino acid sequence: CASSTGLLIDTQYF.

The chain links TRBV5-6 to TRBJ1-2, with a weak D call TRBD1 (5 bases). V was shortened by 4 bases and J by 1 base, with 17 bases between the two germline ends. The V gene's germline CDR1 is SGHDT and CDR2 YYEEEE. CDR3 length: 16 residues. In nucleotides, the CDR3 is TGTGCCAGCAGCCTGGGCGGGGACGGGGGTAACTATGGCTACACCTTC. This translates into CASSLGGDGGNYGYTF.

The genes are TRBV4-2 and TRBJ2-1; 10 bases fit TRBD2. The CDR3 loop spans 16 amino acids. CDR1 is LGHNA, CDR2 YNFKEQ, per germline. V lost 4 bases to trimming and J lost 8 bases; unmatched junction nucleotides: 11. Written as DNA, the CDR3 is TGTGCCAGCAGCCTTTCTCTAGCGGGAGTCGGCGATGAGCAGTTCTTC. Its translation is CASSLSLAGVGDEQFF.

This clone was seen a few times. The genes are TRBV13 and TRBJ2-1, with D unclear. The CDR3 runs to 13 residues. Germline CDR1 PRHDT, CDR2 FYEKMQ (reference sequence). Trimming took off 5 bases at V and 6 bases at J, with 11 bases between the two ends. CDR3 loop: CASSTLRTNEQFF. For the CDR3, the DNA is TGTGCCAGCAGCACTCTGCGAACCAATGAGCAGTTCTTC. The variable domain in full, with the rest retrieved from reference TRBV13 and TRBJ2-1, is AAGVIQSPRHLIKEKRETATLKCYPIPRHDTVYWYQQGPGQDPQFLISFYEKMQSDKGSIPDRFSAQQFSDYHSELNMSSLELGDSALYFCASSTLRTNEQFFGPGTRLTVL.

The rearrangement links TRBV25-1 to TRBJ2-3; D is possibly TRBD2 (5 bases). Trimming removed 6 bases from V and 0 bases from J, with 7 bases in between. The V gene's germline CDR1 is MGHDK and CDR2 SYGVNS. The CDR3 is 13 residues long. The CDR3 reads CASSEGSTDTQYF. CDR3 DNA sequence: TGTGCCAGCAGCGAGGGTAGCACAGATACGCAGTATTTT. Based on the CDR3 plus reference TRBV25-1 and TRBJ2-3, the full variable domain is EADIYQTPRYLVIGTGKKITLECSQTMGHDKMYWYQQDPGMELHLIHYSYGVNSTEKGDLSSESTVSRIRTEHFPLTLESARPSHTSQYLCASSEGSTDTQYFGPGTRLTVL.

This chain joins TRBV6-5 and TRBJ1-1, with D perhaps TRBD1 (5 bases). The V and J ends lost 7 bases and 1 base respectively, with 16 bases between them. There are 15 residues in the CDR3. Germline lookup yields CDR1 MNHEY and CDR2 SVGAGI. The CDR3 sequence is CASTGTGLANTEAFF. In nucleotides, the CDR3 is TGTGCCAGCACCGGGACGGGACTAGCGAACACTGAAGCTTTCTTT.

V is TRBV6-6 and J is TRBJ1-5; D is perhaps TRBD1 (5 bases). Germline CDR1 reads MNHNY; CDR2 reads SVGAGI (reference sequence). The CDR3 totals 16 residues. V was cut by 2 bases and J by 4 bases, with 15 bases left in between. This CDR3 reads CASSYGPGVGNQPQHF. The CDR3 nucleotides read TGTGCCAGCAGTTACGGCCCGGGGGTCGGTAATCAGCCCCAGCATTTT.

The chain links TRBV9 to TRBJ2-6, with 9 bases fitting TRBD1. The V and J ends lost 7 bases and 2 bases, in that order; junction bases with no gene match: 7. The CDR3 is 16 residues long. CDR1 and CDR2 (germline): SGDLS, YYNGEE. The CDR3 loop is CASETGQGPGANVLTF. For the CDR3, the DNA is TGTGCCAGCGAAACGGGACAGGGCCCTGGGGCCAACGTCCTGACTTTC.

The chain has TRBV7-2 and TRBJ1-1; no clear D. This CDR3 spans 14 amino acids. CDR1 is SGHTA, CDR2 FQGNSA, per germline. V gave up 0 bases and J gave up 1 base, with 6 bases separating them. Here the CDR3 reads CASSLAGKNTEAFF. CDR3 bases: TGTGCCAGCAGCTTAGCGGGCAAGAACACTGAAGCTTTCTTT. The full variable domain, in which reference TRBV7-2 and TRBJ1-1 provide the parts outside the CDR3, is GAGVSQSPSNKVTEKGKDVELRCDPISGHTALYWYRQSLGQGLEFLIYFQGNSAPDKSGLPSDRFSAERTGGSVSTLTIQRTQQEDSAVYLCASSLAGKNTEAFFGQGTRLTVV.

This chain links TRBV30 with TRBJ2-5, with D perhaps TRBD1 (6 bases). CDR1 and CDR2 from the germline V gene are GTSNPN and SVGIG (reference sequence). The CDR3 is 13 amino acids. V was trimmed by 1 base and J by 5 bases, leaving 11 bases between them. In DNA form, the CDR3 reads TGTGCCTGGAGTGAGGCAGGGGTCGAGACCCAGTACTTC. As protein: CAWSEAGVETQYF.

CDR3 coding DNA: TGTGCCAGCAGCTTAGCCCTGGGACTCCGGAACACTGAAGCTTTCTTT. Protein: CASSLALGLRNTEAFF. The gene calls are TRBV7-2 and TRBJ1-1, with a tentative D call TRBD1 (5 bases). CDR3 size: 16 residues. The germline V gene encodes CDR1 SGHTA and CDR2 FQGNSA. V lost 0 bases to trimming and J lost 1 base, with 12 bases between them.

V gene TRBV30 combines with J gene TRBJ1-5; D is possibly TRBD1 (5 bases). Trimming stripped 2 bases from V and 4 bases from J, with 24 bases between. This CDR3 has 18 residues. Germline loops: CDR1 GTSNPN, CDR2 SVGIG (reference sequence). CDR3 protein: CAWSSEQDGGRRNQPQHF. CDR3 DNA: TGTGCCTGGAGTTCCGAACAAGACGGGGGACGGCGAAATCAGCCCCAGCATTTT.

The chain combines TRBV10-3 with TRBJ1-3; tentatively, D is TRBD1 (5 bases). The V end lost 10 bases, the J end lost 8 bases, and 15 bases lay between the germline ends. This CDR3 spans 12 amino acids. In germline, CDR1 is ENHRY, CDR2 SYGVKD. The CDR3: CATSQGSYTIYF. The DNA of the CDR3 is TGTGCCACCAGCCAGGGATCCTACACCATATATTTT.

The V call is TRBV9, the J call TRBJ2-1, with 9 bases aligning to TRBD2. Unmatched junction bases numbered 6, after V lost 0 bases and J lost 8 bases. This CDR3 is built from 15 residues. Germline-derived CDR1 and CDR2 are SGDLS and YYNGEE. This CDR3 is CASSVAVSGRHEQFF. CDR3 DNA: TGTGCCAGCAGCGTAGCGGTTAGCGGGAGACATGAGCAGTTCTTC.

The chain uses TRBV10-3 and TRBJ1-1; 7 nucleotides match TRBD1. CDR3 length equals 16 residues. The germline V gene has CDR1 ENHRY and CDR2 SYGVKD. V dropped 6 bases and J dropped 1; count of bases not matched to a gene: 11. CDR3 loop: CAISPGTAEQNTEAFF. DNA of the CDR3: TGTGCCATCAGCCCAGGGACAGCCGAACAGAACACTGAAGCTTTCTTT.

The CDR3 reads CASSTGYGANVLTF. Written as DNA, the CDR3 is TGTGCCAGCAGCACAGGGTACGGGGCCAACGTCCTGACTTTC. This chain links TRBV5-5 with TRBJ2-6; D is possibly TRBD1 (6 bases). Germline V gene sequence: CDR1 SGHKS, CDR2 YYEKEE (reference sequence). V was clipped by 4 bases and J by 4 bases, with 9 bases between them. The CDR3 runs 14 residues. Based on the CDR3 plus reference TRBV5-5 and TRBJ2-6, the full variable domain is DAGVTQSPTHLIKTRGQQVTLRCSPISGHKSVSWYQQVLGQGPQFIFQYYEKEERGRGNFPDRFSARQFPNYSSELNVNALLLGDSALYLCASSTGYGANVLTFGAGSRLTVL.

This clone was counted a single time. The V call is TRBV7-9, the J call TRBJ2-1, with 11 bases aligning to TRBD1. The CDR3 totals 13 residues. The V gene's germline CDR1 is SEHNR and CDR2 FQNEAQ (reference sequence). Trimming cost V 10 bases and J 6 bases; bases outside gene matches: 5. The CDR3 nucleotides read TGTGCCATCACGGGACAGGGGGTCAATGAGCAGTTCTTC. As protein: CAITGQGVNEQFF.

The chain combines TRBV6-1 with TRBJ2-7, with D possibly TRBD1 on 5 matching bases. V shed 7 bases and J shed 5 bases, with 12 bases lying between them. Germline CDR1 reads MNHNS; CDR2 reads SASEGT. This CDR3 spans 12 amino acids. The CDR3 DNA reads TGTGCCAGCAAGGCAGGGATGAACGAGCAGTACTTC. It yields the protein CASKAGMNEQYF.

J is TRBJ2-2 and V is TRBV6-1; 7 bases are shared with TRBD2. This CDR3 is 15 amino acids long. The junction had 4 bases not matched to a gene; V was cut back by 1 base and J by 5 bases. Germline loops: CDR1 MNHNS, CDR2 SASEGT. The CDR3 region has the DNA TGTGCCAGCAGTGAAGAAGAGGGAGGGACCGGGGAGCTGTTTTTT. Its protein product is CASSEEEGGTGELFF.

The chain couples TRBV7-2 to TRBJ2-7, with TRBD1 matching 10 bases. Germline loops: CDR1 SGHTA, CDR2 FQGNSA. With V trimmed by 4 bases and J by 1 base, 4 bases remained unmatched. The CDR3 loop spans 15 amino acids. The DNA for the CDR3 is TGTGCCAGCAGCTATGACAGGGGGCTTTCCTACGAGCAGTACTTC. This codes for CASSYDRGLSYEQYF. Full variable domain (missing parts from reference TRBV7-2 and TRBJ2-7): GAGVSQSPSNKVTEKGKDVELRCDPISGHTALYWYRQSLGQGLEFLIYFQGNSAPDKSGLPSDRFSAERTGGSVSTLTIQRTQQEDSAVYLCASSYDRGLSYEQYFGPGTRLTVT.